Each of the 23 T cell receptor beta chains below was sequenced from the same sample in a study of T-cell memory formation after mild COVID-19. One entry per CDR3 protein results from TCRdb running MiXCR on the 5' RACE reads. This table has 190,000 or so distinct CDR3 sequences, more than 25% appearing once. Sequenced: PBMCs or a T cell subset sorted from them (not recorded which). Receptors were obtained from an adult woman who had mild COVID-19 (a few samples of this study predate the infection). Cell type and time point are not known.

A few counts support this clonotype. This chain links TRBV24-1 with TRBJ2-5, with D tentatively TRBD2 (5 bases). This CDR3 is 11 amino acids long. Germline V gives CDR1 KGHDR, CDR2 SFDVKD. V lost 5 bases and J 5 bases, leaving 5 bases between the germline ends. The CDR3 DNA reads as TGTGCCACCAGTGTAGCGGAGACCCAGTACTTC. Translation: CATSVAETQYF.

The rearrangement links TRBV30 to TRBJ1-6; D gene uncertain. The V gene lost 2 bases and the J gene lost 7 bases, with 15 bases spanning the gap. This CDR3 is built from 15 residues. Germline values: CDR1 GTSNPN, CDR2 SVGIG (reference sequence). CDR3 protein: CAWSRLQGGNSPLHF. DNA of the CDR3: TGTGCCTGGAGTCGGCTTCAAGGTGGAAATTCACCCCTCCACTTT.

Written as DNA, the CDR3 is TGCAGTGCTAGGTACCCAAATTGGCCCCAGCATTTT. Its protein is CSARYPNWPQHF. This chain links TRBV20-1 with TRBJ1-5; D is uncertain. This CDR3 region has 12 residues. The V end lost 3 bases, the J end lost 9 bases, and 12 bases lay between the germline ends. The germline V gene has CDR1 DFQATT and CDR2 SNEGSKA (reference sequence).

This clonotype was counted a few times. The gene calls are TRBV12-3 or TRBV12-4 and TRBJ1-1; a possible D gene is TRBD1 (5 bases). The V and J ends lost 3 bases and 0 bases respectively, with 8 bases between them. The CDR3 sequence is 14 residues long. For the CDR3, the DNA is TGTGCCAGCAGTTTGAACAGGATGAACACTGAAGCTTTCTTT. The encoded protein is CASSLNRMNTEAFF.

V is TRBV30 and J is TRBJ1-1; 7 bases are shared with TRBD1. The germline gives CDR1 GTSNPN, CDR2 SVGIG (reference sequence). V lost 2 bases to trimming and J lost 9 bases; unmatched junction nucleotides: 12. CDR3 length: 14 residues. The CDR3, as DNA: TGTGCCTGGAGTCCCGGGACAGCAACCGTGCAAGCTTTCTTT. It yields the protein CAWSPGTATVQAFF.

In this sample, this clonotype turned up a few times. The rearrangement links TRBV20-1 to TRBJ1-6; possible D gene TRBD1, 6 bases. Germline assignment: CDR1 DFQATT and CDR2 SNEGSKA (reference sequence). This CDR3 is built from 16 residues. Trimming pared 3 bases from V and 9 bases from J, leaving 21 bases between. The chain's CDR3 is CSASLGVQGKSSPLHF. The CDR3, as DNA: TGCAGTGCTAGTTTGGGGGTACAGGGAAAGAGTTCACCCCTCCACTTT.

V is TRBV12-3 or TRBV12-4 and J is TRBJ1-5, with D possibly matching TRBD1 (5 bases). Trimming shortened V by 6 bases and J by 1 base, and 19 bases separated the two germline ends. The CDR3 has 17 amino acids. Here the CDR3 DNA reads TGTGCCAGCAGAACTTATGGGACGGGGAAGAGCAATCAGCCCCAGCATTTT. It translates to CASRTYGTGKSNQPQHF.

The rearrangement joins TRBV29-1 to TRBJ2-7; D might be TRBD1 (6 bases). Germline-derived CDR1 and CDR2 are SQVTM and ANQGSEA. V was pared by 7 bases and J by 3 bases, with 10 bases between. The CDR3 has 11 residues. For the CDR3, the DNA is TGCAGCGGGGGACATAACTACGAGCAGTACTTC. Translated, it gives CSGGHNYEQYF.

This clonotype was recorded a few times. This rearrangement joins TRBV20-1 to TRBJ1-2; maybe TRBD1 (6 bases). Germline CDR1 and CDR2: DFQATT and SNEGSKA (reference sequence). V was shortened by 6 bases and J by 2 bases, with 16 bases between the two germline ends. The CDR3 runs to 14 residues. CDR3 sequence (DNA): TGCAGTGCAGATCCCGACAGGCAGAACTATGGCTACACCTTC. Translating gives CSADPDRQNYGYTF.

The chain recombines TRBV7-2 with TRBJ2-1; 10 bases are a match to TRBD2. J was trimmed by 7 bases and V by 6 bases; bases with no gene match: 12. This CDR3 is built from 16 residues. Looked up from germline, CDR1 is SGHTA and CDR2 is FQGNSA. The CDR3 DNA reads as TGTGCCAGCAGACGAACTAGCGGGATTCGAACGAATGAGCAGTTCTTC. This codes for CASRRTSGIRTNEQFF.

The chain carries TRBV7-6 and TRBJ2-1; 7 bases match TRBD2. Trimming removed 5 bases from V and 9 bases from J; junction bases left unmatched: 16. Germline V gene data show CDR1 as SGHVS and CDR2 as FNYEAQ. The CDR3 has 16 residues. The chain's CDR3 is CASSPLAGVTGGEQFF. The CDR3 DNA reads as TGTGCCAGCAGCCCTCTTGCGGGAGTTACTGGCGGTGAGCAGTTCTTC.

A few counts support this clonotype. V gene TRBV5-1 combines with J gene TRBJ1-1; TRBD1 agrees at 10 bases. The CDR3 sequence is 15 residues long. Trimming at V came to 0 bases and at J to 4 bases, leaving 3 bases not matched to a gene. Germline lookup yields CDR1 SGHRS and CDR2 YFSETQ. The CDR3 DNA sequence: TGCGCCAGCAGCTTGGGGGGACAGGGGCGCACTGAAGCTTTCTTT. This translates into CASSLGGQGRTEAFF.

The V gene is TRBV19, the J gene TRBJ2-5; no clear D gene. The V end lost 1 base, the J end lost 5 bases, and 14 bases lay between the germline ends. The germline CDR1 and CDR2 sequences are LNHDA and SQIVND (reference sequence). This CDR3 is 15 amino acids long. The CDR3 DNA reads TGTGCCAGTAGTATAGTACTGGGTTTTGACGAGACCCAGTACTTC. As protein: CASSIVLGFDETQYF.

The CDR3: CASGPGLQTQYF. The CDR3 DNA reads as TGTGCTAGTGGTCCGGGACTGCAGACCCAGTACTTC. The rearrangement joins TRBV12-5 to TRBJ2-5; weak D call: TRBD2 (6 bases). Germline values: CDR1 LGHNT, CDR2 FRNRAP. The CDR3 covers 12 residues. The V gene lost 5 bases and the J gene lost 6 bases, with 10 bases spanning the gap.

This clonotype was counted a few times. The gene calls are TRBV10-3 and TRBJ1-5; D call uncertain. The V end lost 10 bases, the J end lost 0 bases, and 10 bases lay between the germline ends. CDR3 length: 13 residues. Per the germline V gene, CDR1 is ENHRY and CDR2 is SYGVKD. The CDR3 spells CATHEYSNQPQHF. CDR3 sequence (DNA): TGTGCCACGCACGAGTATAGCAATCAGCCCCAGCATTTT.

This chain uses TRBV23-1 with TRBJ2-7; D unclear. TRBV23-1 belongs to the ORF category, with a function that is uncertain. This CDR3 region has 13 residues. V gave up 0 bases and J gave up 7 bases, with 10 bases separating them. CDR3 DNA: TGCGCCAGCAGTCAATCGGACGGTAGGGAGCAGTACTTC. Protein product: CASSQSDGREQYF.

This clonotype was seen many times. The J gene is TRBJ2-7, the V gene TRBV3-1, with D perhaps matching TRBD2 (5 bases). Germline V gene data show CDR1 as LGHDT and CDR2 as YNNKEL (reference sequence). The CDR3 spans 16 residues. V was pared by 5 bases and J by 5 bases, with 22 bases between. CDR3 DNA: TGTGCCAGCAGCTTACACTGGACTCGAACACGGGACGAGCAGTACTTC. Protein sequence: CASSLHWTRTRDEQYF.

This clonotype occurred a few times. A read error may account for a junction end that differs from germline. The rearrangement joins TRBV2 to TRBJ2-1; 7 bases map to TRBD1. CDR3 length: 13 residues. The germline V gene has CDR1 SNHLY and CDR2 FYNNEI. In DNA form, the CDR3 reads TGTGCCAGCAGGCCCAGAGGACAGGCCGTCGGAGTCTTC. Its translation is CASRPRGQAVGVF.

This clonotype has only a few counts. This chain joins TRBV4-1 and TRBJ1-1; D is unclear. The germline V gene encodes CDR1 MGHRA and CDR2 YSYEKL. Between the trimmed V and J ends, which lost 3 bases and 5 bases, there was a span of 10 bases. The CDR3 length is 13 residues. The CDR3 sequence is CASSQQLGTEAFF. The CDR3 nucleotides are TGCGCCAGCAGCCAGCAATTGGGGACTGAAGCTTTCTTT.

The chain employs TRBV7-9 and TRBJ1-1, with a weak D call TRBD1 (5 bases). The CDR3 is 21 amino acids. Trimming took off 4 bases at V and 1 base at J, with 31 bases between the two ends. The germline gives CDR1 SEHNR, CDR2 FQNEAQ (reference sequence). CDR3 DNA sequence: TGTGCCAGCAGCTCCAGGGTCGTTCAGCGGACGATGGGCGGGGGGAACACTGAAGCTTTCTTT. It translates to CASSSRVVQRTMGGGNTEAFF.

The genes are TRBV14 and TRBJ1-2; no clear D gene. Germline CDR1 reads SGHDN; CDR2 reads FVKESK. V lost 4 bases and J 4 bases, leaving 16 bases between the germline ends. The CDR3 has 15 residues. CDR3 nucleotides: TGTGCCAGCAGCCTGGCATTGGGTCTCGGCTATGGCTACACCTTC. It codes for CASSLALGLGYGYTF. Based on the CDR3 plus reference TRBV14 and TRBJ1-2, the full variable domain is EAGVTQFPSHSVIEKGQTVTLRCDPISGHDNLYWYRRVMGKEIKFLLHFVKESKQDESGMPNNRFLAERTGGTYSTLKVQPAELEDSGVYFCASSLALGLGYGYTFGSGTRLTVV.

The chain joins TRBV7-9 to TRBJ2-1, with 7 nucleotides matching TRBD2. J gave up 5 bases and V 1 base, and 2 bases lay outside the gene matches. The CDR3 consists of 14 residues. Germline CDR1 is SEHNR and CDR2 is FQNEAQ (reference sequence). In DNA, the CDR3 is TGTGCCAGCAGCTTAGTGGCGGGAGACAATGAGCAGTTCTTC. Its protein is CASSLVAGDNEQFF.

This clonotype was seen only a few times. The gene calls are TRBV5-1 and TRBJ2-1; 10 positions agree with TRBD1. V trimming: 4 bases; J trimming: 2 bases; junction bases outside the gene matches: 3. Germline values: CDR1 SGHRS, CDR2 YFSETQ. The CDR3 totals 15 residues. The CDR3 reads CASSGTGDPYNEQFF. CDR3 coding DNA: TGCGCCAGCAGCGGGACAGGGGACCCCTACAATGAGCAGTTCTTC.